The rows below give T cell receptor beta chains drawn from one sample of a study of cytomegalovirus exposure and HLA in healthy donors. Here immunoSEQ multiplex PCR was the method, and the copy in TCRdb shows in-frame clones only, minus some. The sample contains tens of thousands of clones, 67% of which appear only once. Material: PBMCs. The origin of the receptors is a woman between 45 and 60 years old in good health and CMV-seropositive. CDR3s include the opening cysteine and the closing phenylalanine or tryptophan. The order of the fields is D gene, J gene, V gene, clone size, CDR3 DNA, CDR3 protein. D genes are given only for firm matches. The listing skips clone size in some rows; elsewhere it reads once, few, many or a size class.

D gene: -
J gene: TRBJ1-1
V gene: TRBV7-3
clone size: few
CDR3 DNA: TGTGCCAGCAGCATTACTGGGGGCCAGGAGAGCACTGAAGCTTTCTTT
CDR3 protein: CASSITGGQESTEAFF

D gene: TRBD2
J gene: TRBJ2-2
V gene: TRBV7-2
clone size: -
CDR3 DNA: TGTGCCAGCAGCAATCTAGCGGGGAACACCGGGGAGCTGTTTTTT
CDR3 protein: CASSNLAGNTGELFF

D gene: -
J gene: TRBJ2-3
V gene: TRBV5-6
clone size: few
CDR3 DNA: TGTGCCAGCAGCTCTTCCACAGATACGCAGTATTTT
CDR3 protein: CASSSSTDTQYF

D gene: -
J gene: TRBJ2-5
V gene: TRBV14
clone size: few
CDR3 DNA: TGTGCCAGCAGCCCAAGGAGTGGGTCCCAAGAGACCCAGTACTTC
CDR3 protein: CASSPRSGSQETQYF

D gene: TRBD1
J gene: TRBJ2-3
V gene: TRBV12-5
clone size: -
CDR3 DNA: TGTGCTAGTGGTTCGCCTCCGGGACAGGTAACAGATACGCAGTATTTT
CDR3 protein: CASGSPPGQVTDTQYF

D gene: TRBD2
J gene: TRBJ2-1
V gene: TRBV4-1
clone size: -
CDR3 DNA: TGCGCCAGCAGCCAAGTGATAGCGGGGGCCCATAACAATGAGCAGTTCTTC
CDR3 protein: CASSQVIAGAHNNEQFF

D gene: TRBD1
J gene: TRBJ2-5
V gene: TRBV7-9
clone size: -
CDR3 DNA: TGTGCCAGCAGCTTAGATGGACAGGGGGCGTTGGGAGAGACCCAGTACTTC
CDR3 protein: CASSLDGQGALGETQYF

D gene: TRBD1
J gene: TRBJ1-5
V gene: TRBV6-5
clone size: few
CDR3 DNA: TGTGCCAGCAGCCCTGACAGGGGGGGAAATCAGCCCCAGCATTTT
CDR3 protein: CASSPDRGGNQPQHF

D gene: TRBD1
J gene: TRBJ1-6
V gene: TRBV30
clone size: -
CDR3 DNA: TGTGCCTGGAGCGACAGGGGAATGAGTTCACCCCTCCACTTT
CDR3 protein: CAWSDRGMSSPLHF

D gene: -
J gene: TRBJ1-1
V gene: TRBV27
clone size: -
CDR3 DNA: TGTGCCAGCAGTCCTCGGGGGGTGTACACTGAAGCTTTCTTT
CDR3 protein: CASSPRGVYTEAFF